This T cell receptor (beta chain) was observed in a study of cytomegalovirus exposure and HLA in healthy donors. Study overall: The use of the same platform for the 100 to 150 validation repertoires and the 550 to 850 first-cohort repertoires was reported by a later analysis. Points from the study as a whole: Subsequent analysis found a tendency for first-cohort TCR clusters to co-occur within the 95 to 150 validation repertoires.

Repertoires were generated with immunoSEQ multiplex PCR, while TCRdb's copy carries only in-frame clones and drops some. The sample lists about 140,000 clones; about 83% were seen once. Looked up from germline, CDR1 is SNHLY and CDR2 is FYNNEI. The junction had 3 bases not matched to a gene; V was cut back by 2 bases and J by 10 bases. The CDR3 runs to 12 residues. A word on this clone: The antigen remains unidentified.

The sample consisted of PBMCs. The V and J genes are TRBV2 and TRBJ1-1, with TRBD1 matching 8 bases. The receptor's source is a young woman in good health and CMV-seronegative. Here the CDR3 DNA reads TGTGCCAGCAGTGAAAACAGGGGGGCAGCTTTCTTT. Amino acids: CASSENRGAAFF.